The entry below describes one TCR beta chain. The CDR3 covers 14 residues. The germline V gene encodes CDR1 GTSNPN and CDR2 SVGIG (reference sequence). The ends were cut back, 3 bases at V and 6 bases at J, with 17 bases in the middle. Reverse transcription used roughly 0.5 to 1 ug RNA and random hexamers. Across 54 Vbeta and 13 Jbeta, immunoSEQ multiplex PCR amplified TCR beta CDR3. TCRdb called the immunoSEQ multiplex PCR reads again in MiXCR, with one record for every CDR3 protein. The sample lists around 170,000 distinct CDR3 sequences, around 95% occurring once. The entry originates in a study of CD8 T cells in Susac syndrome.

The specimen was CD8+ T cells from PBMCs. The chain couples TRBV30 to TRBJ1-1; tentative D call: TRBD1 (5 bases). The receptor's source is a human donor with multiple sclerosis. DNA of the CDR3: TGTGCCTGGAGCCCCGGCGGGGGATTATCTGAAGCTTTCTTT. This sequence encodes CAWSPGGGLSEAFF.